The T cell receptor (beta chain) under discussion was sequenced for a study of monozygotic twins with inflammatory bowel disease. TCRdb re-analyzed the 5' RACE reads; it lists each CDR3 protein once, without DNA. Reported are under 200,000 distinct CDR3 sequences; the ten largest clones contain over 2.5%. CDR1 is KGHDR, CDR2 SFDVKD, per germline. This CDR3 is 17 amino acids long. In regard to this clonotype: The antigen is unknown.

Study-wide results and caveats: Reduced clonotype sharing with other individuals was observed in IBD patients relative to healthy twins, especially with disease activity.

The sample was blood. The chain carries TRBV24-1 and TRBJ2-3; lacking DNA, the TRBD2 call made by TCRdb goes unchecked. The clonotype was recovered from a human donor with ulcerative colitis or Crohn's disease, or a healthy co-twin of an affected twin (not recorded which). The CDR3 sequence: CATSDRLAGSWVDTQYF.